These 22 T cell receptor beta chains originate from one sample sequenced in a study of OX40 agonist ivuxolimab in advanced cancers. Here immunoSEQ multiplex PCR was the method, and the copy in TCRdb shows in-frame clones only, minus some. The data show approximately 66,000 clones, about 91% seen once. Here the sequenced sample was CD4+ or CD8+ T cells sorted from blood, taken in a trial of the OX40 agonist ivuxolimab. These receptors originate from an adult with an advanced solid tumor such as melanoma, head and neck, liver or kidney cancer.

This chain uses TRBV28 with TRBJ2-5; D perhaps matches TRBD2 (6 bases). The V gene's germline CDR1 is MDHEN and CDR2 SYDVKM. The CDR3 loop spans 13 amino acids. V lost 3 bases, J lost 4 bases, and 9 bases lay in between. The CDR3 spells CASSLEGIETQYF. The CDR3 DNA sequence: TGTGCCAGCAGTTTGGAGGGCATAGAGACCCAGTACTTC. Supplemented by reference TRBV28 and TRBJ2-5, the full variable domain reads DVKVTQSSRYLVKRTGEKVFLECVQDMDHENMFWYRQDPGLGLRLIYFSYDVKMKEKGDIPEGYSVSREKKERFSLILESASTNQTSMYLCASSLEGIETQYFGPGTRLLVL.

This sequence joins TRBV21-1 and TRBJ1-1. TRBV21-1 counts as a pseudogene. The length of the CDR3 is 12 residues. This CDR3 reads CAAPGGHTEAFF. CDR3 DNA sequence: TGTGCCGCCCCCGGGGGGCACACTGAAGCTTTCTTT.

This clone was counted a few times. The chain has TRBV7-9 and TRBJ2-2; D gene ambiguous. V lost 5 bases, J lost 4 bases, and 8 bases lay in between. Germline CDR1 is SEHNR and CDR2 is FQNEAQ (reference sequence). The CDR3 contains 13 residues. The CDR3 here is CASSPGRTGELFF. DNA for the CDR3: TGTGCCAGCAGCCCGGGCCGCACCGGGGAGCTGTTTTTT.

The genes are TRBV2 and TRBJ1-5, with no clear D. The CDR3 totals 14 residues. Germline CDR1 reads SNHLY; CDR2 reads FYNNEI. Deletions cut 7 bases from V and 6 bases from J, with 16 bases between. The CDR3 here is CASMGEGAGQPQHF. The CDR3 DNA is TGTGCCAGCATGGGAGAGGGCGCGGGTCAGCCCCAGCATTTT.

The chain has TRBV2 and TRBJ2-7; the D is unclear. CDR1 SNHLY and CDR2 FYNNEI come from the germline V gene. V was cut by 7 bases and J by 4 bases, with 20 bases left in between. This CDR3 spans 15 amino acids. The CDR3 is CASKVTESFSYEQYF. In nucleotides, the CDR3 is TGTGCCAGCAAGGTAACAGAGTCCTTCAGTTACGAGCAGTACTTC.

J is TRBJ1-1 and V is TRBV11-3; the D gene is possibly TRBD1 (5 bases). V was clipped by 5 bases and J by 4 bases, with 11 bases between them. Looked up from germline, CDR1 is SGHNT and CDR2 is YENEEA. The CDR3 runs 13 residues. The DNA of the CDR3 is TGTGCCAGCAGCCGTGACAGAGGCACTGAAGCTTTCTTT. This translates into CASSRDRGTEAFF.

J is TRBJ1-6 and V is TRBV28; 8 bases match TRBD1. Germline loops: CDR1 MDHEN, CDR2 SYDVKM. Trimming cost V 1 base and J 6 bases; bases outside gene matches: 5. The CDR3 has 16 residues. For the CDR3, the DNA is TGTGCCAGCAGTTTATCCCTCACAGGGGGTAATTCACCCCTCCACTTT. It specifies CASSLSLTGGNSPLHF.

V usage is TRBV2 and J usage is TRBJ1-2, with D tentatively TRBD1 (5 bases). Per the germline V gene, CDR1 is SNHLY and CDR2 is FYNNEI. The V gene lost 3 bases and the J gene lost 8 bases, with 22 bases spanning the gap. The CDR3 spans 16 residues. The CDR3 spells CASSDTGPFSFGGYTF. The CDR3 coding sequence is TGTGCCAGCAGTGATACGGGACCCTTTTCATTTGGGGGCTACACCTTC.

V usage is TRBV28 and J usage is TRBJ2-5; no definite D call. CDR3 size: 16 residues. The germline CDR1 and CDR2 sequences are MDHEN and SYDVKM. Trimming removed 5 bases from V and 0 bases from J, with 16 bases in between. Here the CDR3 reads CASSPPKWRNQETQYF. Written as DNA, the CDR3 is TGTGCCAGCAGTCCCCCAAAATGGAGAAACCAAGAGACCCAGTACTTC.

The chain's CDR3 is CASSNLPPGHENTGELFF. In DNA, the CDR3 is TGTGCCAGCAGCAATTTACCACCGGGACACGAGAACACCGGGGAGCTGTTTTTT. This chain uses TRBV7-9 with TRBJ2-2; D perhaps matches TRBD1 (6 bases). The germline gives CDR1 SEHNR, CDR2 FQNEAQ (reference sequence). With 5 bases removed from V and 1 base from J, the gap between germline ends came to 20 bases. The CDR3 contains 18 residues.

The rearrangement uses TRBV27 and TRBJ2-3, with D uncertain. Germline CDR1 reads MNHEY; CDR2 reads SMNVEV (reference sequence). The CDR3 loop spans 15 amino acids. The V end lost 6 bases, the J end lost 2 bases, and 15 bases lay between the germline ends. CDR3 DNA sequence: TGTGCCAGCAGCACCCCAAGGGAACACACAGATACGCAGTATTTT. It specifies CASSTPREHTDTQYF.

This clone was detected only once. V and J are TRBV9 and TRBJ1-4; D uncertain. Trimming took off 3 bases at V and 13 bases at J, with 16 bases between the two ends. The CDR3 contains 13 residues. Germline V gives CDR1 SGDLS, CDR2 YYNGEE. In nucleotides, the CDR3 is TGTGCCAGCAGCGGCCCCTCTTTGGGAGGACTGTTTTTT. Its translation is CASSGPSLGGLFF.

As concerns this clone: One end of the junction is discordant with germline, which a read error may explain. The CDR3 loop reads CASSSTGTMNTGGLFF. The CDR3 DNA reads as TGTGCCAGCAGCTCGACAGGTACAATGAACACCGGGGGGCTGTTTTTT. V gene TRBV5-6 combines with J gene TRBJ2-2; D is tentatively TRBD1 or TRBD2 (6 bases each). The CDR3 contains 16 residues. CDR1 and CDR2 from the germline V gene are SGHDT and YYEEEE.

The CDR3 loop reads CASSPDRTKETQYF. The CDR3 DNA sequence: TGTGCCAGCAGCCCGGACAGGACGAAAGAGACCCAGTACTTC. The V call is TRBV7-8, the J call TRBJ2-5; 7 nucleotides align to TRBD1. Germline V gene lookup returns CDR1 SGHVS and CDR2 FQNEAQ. The V segment lost 5 bases and the J segment 3 bases; nucleotides outside the gene matches: 6. The CDR3 consists of 14 residues. Using reference TRBV7-8 and TRBJ2-5 for the parts outside the CDR3, the full variable domain is GAGVSQSPRYKVAKRGQDVALRCDPISGHVSLFWYQQALGQGPEFLTYFQNEAQLDKSGLPSDRFFAERPEGSVSTLKIQRTQQEDSAVYLCASSPDRTKETQYFGPGTRLLVL.

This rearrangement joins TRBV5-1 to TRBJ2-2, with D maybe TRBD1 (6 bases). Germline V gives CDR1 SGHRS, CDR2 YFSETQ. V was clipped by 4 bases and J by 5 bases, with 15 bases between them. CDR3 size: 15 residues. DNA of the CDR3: TGCGCCAGCAGCCTCTTAGGGGGTTTTACCGGGGAGCTGTTTTTT. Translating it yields CASSLLGGFTGELFF.

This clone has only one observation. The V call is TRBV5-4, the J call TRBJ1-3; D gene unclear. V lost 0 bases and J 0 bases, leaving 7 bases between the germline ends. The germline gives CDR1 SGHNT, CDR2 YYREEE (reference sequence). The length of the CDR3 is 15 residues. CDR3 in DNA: TGTGCCAGCAGCTTGGGAGCCTACTCTGGAAACACCATATATTTT. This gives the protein CASSLGAYSGNTIYF.

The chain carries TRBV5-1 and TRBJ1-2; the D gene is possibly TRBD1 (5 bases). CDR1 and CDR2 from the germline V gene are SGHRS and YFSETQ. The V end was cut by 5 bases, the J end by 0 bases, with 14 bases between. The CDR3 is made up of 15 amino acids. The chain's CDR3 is CASSFDRGPNYGYTF. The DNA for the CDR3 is TGCGCCAGCAGTTTCGACAGAGGACCTAACTATGGCTACACCTTC.

The CDR3 DNA reads as TGTGCCAGCAGCCTACCGGGACAGGGTATGAGTAGGAATCAGCCCCAGCATTTT. Its protein is CASSLPGQGMSRNQPQHF. The chain is built from TRBV28 and TRBJ1-5; 9 positions match TRBD1. This CDR3 is built from 18 residues. Trimming took 6 bases from V and 4 from J; bases not matched to a gene: 16. Germline V gene data show CDR1 as MDHEN and CDR2 as SYDVKM.

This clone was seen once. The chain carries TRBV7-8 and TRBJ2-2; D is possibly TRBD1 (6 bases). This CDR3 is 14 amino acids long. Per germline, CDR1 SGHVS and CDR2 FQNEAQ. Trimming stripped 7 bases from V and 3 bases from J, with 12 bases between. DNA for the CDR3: TGTGCCAGCAACACGCAGGGGTACACCGGGGAGCTGTTTTTT. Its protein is CASNTQGYTGELFF.

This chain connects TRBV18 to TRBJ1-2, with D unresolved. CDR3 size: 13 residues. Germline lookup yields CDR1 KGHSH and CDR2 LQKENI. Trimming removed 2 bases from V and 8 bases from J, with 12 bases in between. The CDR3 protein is CASSPIGGEGYTF. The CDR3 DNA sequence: TGTGCCAGCTCACCAATTGGCGGGGAAGGCTACACCTTC.

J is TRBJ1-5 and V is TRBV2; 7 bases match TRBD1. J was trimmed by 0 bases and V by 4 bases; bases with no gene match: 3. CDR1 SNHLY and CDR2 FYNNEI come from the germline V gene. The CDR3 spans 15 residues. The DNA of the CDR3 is TGTGCCAGCAGTGTGGACAGGAGTAGCAATCAGCCCCAGCATTTT. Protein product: CASSVDRSSNQPQHF.

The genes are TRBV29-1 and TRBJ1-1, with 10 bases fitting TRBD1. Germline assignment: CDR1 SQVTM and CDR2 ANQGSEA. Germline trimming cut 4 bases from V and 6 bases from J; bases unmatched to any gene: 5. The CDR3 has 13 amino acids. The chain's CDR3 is CSVVGQGRPEAFF. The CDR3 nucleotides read TGCAGCGTTGTGGGACAGGGGAGGCCTGAAGCTTTCTTT.